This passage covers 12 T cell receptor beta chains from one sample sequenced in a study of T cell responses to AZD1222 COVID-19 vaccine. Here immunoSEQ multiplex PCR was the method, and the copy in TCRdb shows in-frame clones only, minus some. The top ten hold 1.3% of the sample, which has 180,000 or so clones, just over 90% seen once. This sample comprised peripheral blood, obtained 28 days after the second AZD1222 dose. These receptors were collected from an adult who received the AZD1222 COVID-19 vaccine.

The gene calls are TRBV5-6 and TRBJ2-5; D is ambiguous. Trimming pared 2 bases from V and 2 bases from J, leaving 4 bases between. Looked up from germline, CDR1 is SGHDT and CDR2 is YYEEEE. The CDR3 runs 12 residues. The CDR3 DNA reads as TGTGCCAGCAGCTTCCTGCAAGAGACCCAGTACTTC. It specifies CASSFLQETQYF.

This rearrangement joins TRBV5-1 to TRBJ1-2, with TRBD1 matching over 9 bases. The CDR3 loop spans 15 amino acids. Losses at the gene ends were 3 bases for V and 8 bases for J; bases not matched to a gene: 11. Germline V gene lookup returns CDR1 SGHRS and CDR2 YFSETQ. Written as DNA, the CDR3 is TGCGCCAGCAGCTCCCGACAGGGGGTGGGCCGGGGCTACACCTTC. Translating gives CASSSRQGVGRGYTF.

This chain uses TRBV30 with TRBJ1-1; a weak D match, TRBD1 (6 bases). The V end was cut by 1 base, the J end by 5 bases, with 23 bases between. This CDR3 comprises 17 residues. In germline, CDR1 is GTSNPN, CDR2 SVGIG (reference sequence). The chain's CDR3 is CAWSEPGWGQSGTEAFF. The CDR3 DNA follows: TGTGCCTGGAGTGAACCAGGGTGGGGGCAAAGCGGGACTGAAGCTTTCTTT.

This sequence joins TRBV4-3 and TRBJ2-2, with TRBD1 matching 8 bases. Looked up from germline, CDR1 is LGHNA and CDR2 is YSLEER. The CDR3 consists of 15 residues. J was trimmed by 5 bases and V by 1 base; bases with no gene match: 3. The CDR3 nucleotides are TGCGCCAGCAGCCAAGCTTACAGGGGGACCGGGGAGCTGTTTTTT. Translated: CASSQAYRGTGELFF.

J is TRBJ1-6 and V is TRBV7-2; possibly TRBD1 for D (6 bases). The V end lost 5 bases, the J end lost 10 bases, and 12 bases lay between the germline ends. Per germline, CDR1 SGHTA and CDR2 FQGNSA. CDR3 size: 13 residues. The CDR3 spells CASSPLQGSPLHF. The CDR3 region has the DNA TGTGCCAGCAGCCCCTTACAGGGCTCACCCCTCCACTTT.

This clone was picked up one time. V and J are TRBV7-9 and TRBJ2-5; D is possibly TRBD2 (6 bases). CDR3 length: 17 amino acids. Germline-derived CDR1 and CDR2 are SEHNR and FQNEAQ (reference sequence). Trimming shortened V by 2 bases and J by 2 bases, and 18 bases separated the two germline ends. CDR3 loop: CASSLPPAGRRQETQYF. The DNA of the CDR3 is TGTGCCAGCAGCTTACCCCCGGCAGGGAGGAGGCAAGAGACCCAGTACTTC.

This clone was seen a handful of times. In DNA form, the CDR3 reads TGCGCCAGCAGCTTGCTCAGCCTTGACTATGGCTACACCTTC. This translates into CASSLLSLDYGYTF. The rearrangement links TRBV5-1 to TRBJ1-2; D remains unclear. CDR1 SGHRS and CDR2 YFSETQ come from the germline V gene. The CDR3 is made up of 14 amino acids. V dropped 1 base and J dropped 3 bases, with 10 bases sitting between them.

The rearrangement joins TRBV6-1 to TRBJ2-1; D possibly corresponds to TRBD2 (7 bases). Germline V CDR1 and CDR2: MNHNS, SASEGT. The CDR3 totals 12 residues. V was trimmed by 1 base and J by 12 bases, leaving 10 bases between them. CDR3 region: CASSEEGGGQFF. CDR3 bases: TGTGCCAGCAGTGAAGAGGGAGGGGGGCAGTTCTTC.

The CDR3 here is CSASETSGRGDTQYF. CDR3 sequence (DNA): TGCAGTGCTAGTGAAACTAGCGGGAGAGGCGATACGCAGTATTTT. This rearrangement joins TRBV20-1 to TRBJ2-3, with 11 nucleotides matching TRBD2. Germline trimming cut 3 bases from V and 6 bases from J; bases unmatched to any gene: 8. Germline assignment: CDR1 DFQATT and CDR2 SNEGSKA (reference sequence). This CDR3 region has 15 residues.

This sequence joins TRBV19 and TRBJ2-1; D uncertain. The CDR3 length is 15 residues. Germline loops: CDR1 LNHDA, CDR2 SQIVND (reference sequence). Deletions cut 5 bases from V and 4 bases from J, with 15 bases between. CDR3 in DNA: TGTGCCAGTAGTCTTGGCGGATATATTTACAATGAGCAGTTCTTC. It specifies CASSLGGYIYNEQFF.

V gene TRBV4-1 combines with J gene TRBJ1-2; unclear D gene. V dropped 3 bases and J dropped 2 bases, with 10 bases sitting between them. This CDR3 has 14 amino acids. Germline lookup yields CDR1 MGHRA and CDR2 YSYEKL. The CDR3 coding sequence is TGCGCCAGCAGCCATAACGGGGAGAACTATGGCTACACCTTC. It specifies CASSHNGENYGYTF.

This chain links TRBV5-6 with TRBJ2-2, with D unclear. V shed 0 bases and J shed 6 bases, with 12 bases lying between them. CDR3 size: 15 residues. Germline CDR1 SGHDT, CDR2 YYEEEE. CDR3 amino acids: CASSLDKGLAGELFF. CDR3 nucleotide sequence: TGTGCCAGCAGCTTGGACAAGGGTTTGGCCGGGGAGCTGTTTTTT.